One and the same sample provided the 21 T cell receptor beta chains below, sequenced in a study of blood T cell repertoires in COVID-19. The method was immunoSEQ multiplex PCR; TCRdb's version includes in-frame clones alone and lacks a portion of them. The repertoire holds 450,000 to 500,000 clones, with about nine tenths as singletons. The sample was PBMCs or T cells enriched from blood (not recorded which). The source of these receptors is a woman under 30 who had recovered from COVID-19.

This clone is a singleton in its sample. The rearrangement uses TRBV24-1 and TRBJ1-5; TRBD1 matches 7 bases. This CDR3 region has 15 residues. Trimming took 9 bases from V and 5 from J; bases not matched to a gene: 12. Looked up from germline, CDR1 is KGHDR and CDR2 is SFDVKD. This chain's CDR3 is CATARQGLEDQPQHF. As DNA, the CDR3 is TGTGCCACCGCCCGACAGGGTTTAGAGGATCAGCCCCAGCATTTT.

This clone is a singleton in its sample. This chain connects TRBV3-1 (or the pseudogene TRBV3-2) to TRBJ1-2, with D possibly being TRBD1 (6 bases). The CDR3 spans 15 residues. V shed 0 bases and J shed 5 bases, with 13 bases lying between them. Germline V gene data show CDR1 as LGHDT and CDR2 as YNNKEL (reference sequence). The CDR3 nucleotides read TGTGCCAGCAGCCAAGATGCCCAGGGGACATATGGCTACACCTTC. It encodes CASSQDAQGTYGYTF.

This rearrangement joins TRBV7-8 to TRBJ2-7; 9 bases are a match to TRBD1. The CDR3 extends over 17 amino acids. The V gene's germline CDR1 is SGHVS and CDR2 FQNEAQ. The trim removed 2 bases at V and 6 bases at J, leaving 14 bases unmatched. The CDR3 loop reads CASSLSSGTGNPFEQYF. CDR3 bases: TGTGCCAGCAGCTTATCAAGCGGGACAGGGAACCCCTTCGAGCAGTACTTC.

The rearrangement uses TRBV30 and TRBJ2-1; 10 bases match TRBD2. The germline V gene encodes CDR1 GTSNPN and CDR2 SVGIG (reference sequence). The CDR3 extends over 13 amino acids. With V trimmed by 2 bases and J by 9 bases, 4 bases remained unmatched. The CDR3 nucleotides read TGTGCCTGGAGTAGCGGGGGGGCAAGTGAGCAGTTCTTC. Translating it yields CAWSSGGASEQFF.

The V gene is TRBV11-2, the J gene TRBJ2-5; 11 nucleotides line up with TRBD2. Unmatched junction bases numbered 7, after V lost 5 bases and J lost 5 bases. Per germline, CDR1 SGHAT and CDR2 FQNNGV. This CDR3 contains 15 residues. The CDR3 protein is CASSPPSGGPETQYF. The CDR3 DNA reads TGTGCCAGCAGCCCTCCTAGCGGGGGGCCGGAGACCCAGTACTTC.

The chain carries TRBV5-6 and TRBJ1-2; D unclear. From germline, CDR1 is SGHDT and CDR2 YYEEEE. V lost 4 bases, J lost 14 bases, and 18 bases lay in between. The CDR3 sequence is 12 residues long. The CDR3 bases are TGTGCCAGCAGCCGATTAGGACTCGCCGAAACCTTC. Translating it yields CASSRLGLAETF.

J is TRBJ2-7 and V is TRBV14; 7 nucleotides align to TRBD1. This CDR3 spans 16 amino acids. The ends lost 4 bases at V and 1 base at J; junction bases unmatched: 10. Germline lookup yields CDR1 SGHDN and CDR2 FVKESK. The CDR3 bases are TGTGCCAGCAGCCCCCTCGGGGCAGGGGGTTCCTACGAGCAGTACTTC. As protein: CASSPLGAGGSYEQYF. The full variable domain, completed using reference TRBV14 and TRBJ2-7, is EAGVTQFPSHSVIEKGQTVTLRCDPISGHDNLYWYRRVMGKEIKFLLHFVKESKQDESGMPNNRFLAERTGGTYSTLKVQPAELEDSGVYFCASSPLGAGGSYEQYFGPGTRLTVT.

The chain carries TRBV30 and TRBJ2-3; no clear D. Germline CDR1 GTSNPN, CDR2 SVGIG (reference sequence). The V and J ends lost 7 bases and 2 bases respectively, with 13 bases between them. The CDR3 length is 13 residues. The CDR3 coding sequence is TGTGCCTCTGAATGGCTGTCCACAGATACGCAGTATTTT. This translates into CASEWLSTDTQYF.

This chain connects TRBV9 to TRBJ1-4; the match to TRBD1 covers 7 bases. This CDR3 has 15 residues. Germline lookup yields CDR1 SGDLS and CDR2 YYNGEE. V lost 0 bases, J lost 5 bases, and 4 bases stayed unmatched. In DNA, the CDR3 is TGTGCCAGCAGCGTAGGCCTGGGACAGAATGAAAAACTGTTTTTT. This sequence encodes CASSVGLGQNEKLFF.

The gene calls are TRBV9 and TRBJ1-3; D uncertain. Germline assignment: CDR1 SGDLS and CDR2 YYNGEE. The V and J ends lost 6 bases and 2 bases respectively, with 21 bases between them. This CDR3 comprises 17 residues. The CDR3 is CASTVGPRVVTGNTIYF. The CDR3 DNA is TGTGCCAGCACCGTTGGACCGAGGGTCGTAACTGGAAACACCATATATTTT.

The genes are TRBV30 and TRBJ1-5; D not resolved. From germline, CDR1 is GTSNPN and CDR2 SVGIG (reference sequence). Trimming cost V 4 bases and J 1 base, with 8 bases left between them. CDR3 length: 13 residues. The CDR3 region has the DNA TGTGCCTGGAAACAGACGAGCAATCAGCCCCAGCATTTT. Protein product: CAWKQTSNQPQHF.

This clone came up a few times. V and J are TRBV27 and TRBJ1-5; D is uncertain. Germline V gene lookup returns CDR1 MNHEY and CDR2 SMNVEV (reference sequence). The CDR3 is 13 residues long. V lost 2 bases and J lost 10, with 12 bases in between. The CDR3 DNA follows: TGTGCCAGCAGTTTAGGTGGAGGCCGCCCCCAGCATTTT. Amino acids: CASSLGGGRPQHF.

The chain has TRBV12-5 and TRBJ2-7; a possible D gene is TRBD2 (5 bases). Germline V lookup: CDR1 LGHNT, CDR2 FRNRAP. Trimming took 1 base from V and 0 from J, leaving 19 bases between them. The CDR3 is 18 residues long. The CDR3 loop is CASGLDPPRGLYSYEQYF. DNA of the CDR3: TGTGCTAGTGGTTTGGACCCCCCCCGAGGGCTATACTCCTACGAGCAGTACTTC. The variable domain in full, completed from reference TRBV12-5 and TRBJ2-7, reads DARVTQTPRHKVTEMGQEVTMRCQPILGHNTVFWYRQTMMQGLELLAYFRNRAPLDDSGMPKDRFSAEMPDATLATLKIQPSEPRDSAVYFCASGLDPPRGLYSYEQYFGPGTRLTVT.

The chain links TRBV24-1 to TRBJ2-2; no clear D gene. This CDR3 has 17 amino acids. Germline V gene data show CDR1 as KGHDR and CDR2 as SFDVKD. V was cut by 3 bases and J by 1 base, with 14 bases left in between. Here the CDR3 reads CATSDPRSTGNTGELFF. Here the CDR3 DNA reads TGTGCCACCAGTGATCCACGGTCGACGGGGAACACCGGGGAGCTGTTTTTT.

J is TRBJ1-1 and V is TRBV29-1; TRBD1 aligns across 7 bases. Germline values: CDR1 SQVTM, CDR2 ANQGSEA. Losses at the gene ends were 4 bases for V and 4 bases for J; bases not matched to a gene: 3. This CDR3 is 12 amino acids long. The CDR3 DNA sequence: TGCAGCGTTGCGGCAGGGGGCACTGAAGCTTTCTTT. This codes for CSVAAGGTEAFF.

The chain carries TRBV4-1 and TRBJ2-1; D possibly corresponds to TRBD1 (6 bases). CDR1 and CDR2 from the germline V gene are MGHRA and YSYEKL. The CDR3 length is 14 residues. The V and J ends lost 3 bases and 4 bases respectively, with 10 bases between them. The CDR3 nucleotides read TGCGCCAGCAGCCAGCCAGGGGTTTACAATGAGCAGTTCTTC. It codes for CASSQPGVYNEQFF.

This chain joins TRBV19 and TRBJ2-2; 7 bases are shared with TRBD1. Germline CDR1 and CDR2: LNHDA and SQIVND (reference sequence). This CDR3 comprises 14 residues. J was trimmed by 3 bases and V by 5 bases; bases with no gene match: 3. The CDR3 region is CASSVDRDTGELFF. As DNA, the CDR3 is TGTGCCAGTAGTGTTGACAGGGACACCGGGGAGCTGTTTTTT.

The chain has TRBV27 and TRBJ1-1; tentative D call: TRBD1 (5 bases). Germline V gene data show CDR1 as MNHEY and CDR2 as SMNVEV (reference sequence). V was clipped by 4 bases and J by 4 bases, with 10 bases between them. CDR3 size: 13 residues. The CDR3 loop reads CASSSGRGTEAFF. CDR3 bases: TGTGCCAGCAGTTCCGGAAGGGGCACTGAAGCTTTCTTT.

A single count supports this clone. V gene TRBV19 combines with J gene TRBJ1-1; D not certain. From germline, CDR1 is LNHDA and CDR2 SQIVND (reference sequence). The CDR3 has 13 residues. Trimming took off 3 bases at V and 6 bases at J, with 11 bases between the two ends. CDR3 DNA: TGTGCCAGTAGTATCTTTCCAGGCCCTGAAGCTTTCTTT. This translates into CASSIFPGPEAFF.

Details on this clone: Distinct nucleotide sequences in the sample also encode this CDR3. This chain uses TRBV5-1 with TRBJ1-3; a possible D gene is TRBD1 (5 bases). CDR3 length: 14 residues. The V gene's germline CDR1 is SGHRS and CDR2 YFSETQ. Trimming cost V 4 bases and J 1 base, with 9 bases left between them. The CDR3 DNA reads TGCGCCAGCAGCCCGGACATTTCTGGAAACACCATATATTTT. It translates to CASSPDISGNTIYF.

The chain's CDR3 is CASSESVGRYEQYF. The CDR3 DNA follows: TGTGCCAGCAGTGAAAGTGTGGGGCGTTACGAGCAGTACTTC. The chain couples TRBV2 to TRBJ2-7; D may be TRBD1 (5 bases). The CDR3 totals 14 residues. Germline assignment: CDR1 SNHLY and CDR2 FYNNEI. The V end lost 2 bases, the J end lost 4 bases, and 12 bases lay between the germline ends.